This T cell receptor (beta chain) was sequenced in a study of human CD8 memory T cell subsets. Extraction of RNA, which was performed with an RNeasy Mini Kit, drew on duplicate vials of approximately 150,000 sorted CD8+ T cells per subset. The length of the CDR3 is 16 residues. Per germline, CDR1 GTSNPN and CDR2 SVGIG (reference sequence). TCR beta was sequenced from UMI-tagged 5' RACE libraries. TCRdb reprocessed the 5' RACE reads, with one entry per CDR3 protein and no DNA. This repertoire comprises almost 9,500 distinct CDR3 sequences; its ten largest clones make up under 25%. This chain joins TRBV30 and TRBJ2-5; the TCRdb D gene call, TRBD1, has no DNA to confirm it. The receptor's source is a human donor in good health. Sequencing was carried out using CD8+ T cells from PBMCs. CDR3 sequence: CAWSVSWGRGLETQYF.